One T cell receptor (beta chain) is described in this entry. Germline V gene lookup returns CDR1 LGHDT and CDR2 YNNKEL (reference sequence). V shed 4 bases and J shed 7 bases, with 15 bases lying between them. CDR3 size: 14 residues. These data originate in a study of identical twins. In TCRdb, the 5' RACE reads were re-called with MiXCR into one record per CDR3 protein. The profile shows some 500,000 distinct CDR3 sequences, around an eighth of them singletons. These data also featured in a second study, about yellow fever vaccine responses in identical twins.

The chain is built from TRBV3-1 and TRBJ2-3; perhaps TRBD1 as D (7 bases). The sample comprised CD4+ T cells sorted from blood. This TCR was sampled from a woman aged 18-29 years in good health. The CDR3 spells CASSPRQGGHTQYF. CDR3 in DNA: TGTGCCAGCAGCCCCCGCCAGGGGGGACATACGCAGTATTTT.